This T cell receptor (beta chain) was captured by sequencing in a study of T cells after yellow fever vaccination. This clonotype has a count of ten or more. Its antigen is not identified. UMIs were added to TCR cDNA along with a universal primer site when it was made by 5'RACE template switching. TCRdb re-derived calls from the 5' RACE reads in MiXCR, one entry per CDR3 protein. This sample carries roughly 300,000 distinct CDR3 sequences, 6.8% of them seen once, and the ten largest clones take 15% to 20%. Study results and caveats: Post-booster repertoires again held most primary-vaccination clones (roughly 96% CD4, over 80% CD8).

Here the sequenced sample was PBMCs, taken about 41 days after the first yellow fever vaccination. The receptor comes from a man in his late teens or twenties who received the YFV17D yellow fever vaccine.

This CDR3 reads CASSLGLGVNSPLHF. In DNA, the CDR3 is TGTGCCAGCAGCTTAGGGTTGGGAGTTAATTCACCCCTCCACTTT. The gene calls are TRBV7-9 and TRBJ1-6; D is uncertain. V lost 1 base and J 6 bases, leaving 10 bases between the germline ends. This CDR3 has 15 amino acids. Per germline, CDR1 SEHNR and CDR2 FQNEAQ (reference sequence).